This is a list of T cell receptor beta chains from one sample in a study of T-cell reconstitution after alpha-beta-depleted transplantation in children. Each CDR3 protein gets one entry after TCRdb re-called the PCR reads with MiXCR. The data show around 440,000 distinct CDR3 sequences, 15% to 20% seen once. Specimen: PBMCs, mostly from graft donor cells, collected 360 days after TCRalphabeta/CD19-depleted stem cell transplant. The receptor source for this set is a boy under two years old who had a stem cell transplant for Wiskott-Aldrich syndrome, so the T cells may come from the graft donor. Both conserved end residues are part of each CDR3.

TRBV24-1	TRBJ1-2	CATSTGEHGYTF
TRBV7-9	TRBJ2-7	CASSGRLAGYDYEQYF
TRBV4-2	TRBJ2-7	CASSQVGQGSYEQYF
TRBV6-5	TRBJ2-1	CASSYFSGGTYNEQFF
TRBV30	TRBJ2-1	CAWSWKGLAAYNEQFF
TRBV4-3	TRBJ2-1	CASSQKAGVGHNEQFF
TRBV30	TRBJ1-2	CAWIVSGGYTF
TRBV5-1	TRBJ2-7	CASSLGHISYEQYF
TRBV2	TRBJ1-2	CASSGTGGDGYTF
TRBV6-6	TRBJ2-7	CASSKKAYEQYF
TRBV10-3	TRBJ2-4	CAISDDQAGKNIQYF
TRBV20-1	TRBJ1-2	CSAREQGRDYGYTF
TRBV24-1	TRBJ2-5	CATSVRQGGPCGETQYF
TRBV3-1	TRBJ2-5	CASSQGWRGGSETQYF
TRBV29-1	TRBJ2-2	CSVARGQGGTGELFF
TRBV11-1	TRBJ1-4	CASSSYGPFGGRPEKLFF
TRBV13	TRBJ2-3	CASSLGASDHSTDTQYF
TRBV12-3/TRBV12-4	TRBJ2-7	CASSFLQSGRHEQYF
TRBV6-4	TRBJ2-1	CASSRLVRLTGGPYNEQFF
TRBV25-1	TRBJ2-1	CASSEGKLAGVRNEQFF
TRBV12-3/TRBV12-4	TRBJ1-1	CASSRDSDSEAFF
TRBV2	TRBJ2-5	CATQDRTGDTRRGTQYF
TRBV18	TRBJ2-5	CASSTKPGGLEETQYF
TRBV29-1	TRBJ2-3	CSVRGRASGDTDTQYF
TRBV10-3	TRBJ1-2	CAIRKENYGYTF
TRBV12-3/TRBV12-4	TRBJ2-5	CASSLRLAGGLQTQYF
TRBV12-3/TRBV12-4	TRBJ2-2	CASSFLRELFF
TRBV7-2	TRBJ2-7	CASSLVPGHLSYEQYF
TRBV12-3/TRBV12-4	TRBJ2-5	CASSLGTRVVLGTQYF
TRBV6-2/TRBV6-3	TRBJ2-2	CASKQILGTGELFF
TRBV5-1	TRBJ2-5	CASSLVLAGDYQETQYF
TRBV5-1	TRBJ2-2	CASSFSPGELFF